The rows below give T cell receptor beta chains drawn from one sample of a study of cytomegalovirus exposure and HLA in healthy donors. Here immunoSEQ multiplex PCR was the method, and the copy in TCRdb shows in-frame clones only, minus some. Of around 120,000 clones listed, almost 85% are singletons. Material for sequencing was PBMCs. Every receptor here comes from a boy younger than 10 in good health and CMV-seronegative. CDR3s include the opening cysteine and the closing phenylalanine or tryptophan.

TRBJ2-3 TRBV7-9 CSSSLSRGDLTDTQYF
TRBJ1-4 TRBV7-9 CASSLTVWATNEKLFF
TRBJ1-2 TRBV5-5 CASSQPRTDLRGYTF
TRBJ1-1 TRBV18 CASSPQRDTEAFF
TRBJ2-5 TRBV7-9 CASSLVSGGETQYF
TRBJ1-2 TRBV10-3 CAISDSDKRNYGYTF
TRBJ1-5 TRBV7-2 CASSFRQGNQPQHF
TRBJ1-1 TRBV4-2 CASSQVAGETEAFF
TRBJ1-4 TRBV7-8 CASSLRAGRTEKLFF
TRBJ1-1 TRBV6-1 CASSGQLNTEAFF
TRBJ2-1 TRBV5-6 CASSLLGLAVNNEQFF
TRBJ2-3 TRBV6-6 CASRFTLAGREDTQYF
TRBJ1-2 TRBV7-9 CASSPRRREGGYTF
TRBJ2-1 TRBV5-1 CASSLGQVENEQFF
TRBJ1-1 TRBV9 CASSVDLRDF
TRBJ2-2 TRBV5-1 CASSYTSGQGVSSTGELFF
TRBJ1-1 TRBV7-9 CASSFGTDTEAFF
TRBJ2-7 TRBV4-1 CASSQALGGAYEQYF
TRBJ1-2 TRBV27 CASKGGNYGYTF
TRBJ1-2 TRBV9 CASSVVADRAYGYTF
TRBJ2-3 TRBV25-1 CASSQGTGSDTQYF
TRBJ2-6 TRBV5-1 CASSLAGGLGSGANVLTF
TRBJ2-3 TRBV27 CASSLISQSGVTDTQYF
TRBJ2-7 TRBV5-8 CASSFYGAGTYEQYF
TRBJ1-1 TRBV7-9 CSSSLQRFQGNTEAFF
TRBJ1-1 TRBV29-1 CSVEGGWGNTEAFF
TRBJ1-1 TRBV4-3 CASSQGSGFGGTEAFF
TRBJ2-7 TRBV7-6 CASSFSGPTYEQYF
TRBJ1-5 TRBV4-1 CASSQKTGGQPQHF
TRBJ2-2 TRBV11-3 CASSSTPGQASNTGELFF
TRBJ2-7 TRBV7-9 CASSLGPGGEQYF
TRBJ2-2 TRBV2 CASRRGENTGELFF
TRBJ2-3 TRBV28 CASSYRDWLRPTQYF
TRBJ1-2 TRBV27 CASSFRGHDGYTF
TRBJ1-4 TRBV4-2 CASSQGLGGEPEKLFF
TRBJ1-1 TRBV30 CAWSVQGPGAFF
TRBJ2-1 TRBV12-5 CASGFQLGTGTNEQFF
TRBJ1-2 TRBV9 CASSVAATDYGYTF
TRBJ2-1 TRBV6-5 CASSYGTRGLNEQFF
TRBJ1-5 TRBV10-2 CASSEGGGGNQPQHF
TRBJ2-3 TRBV2 CASTGTVGTDTQYF
TRBJ2-7 TRBV6-6 CASSPGTGVVEQYF
TRBJ2-7 TRBV10-3 CAISESRGLSYEQYF
TRBJ2-2 TRBV30 CAWSTSGRDTGELFF
TRBJ2-5 TRBV7-3 CASSPGGPRQETQYF
TRBJ1-1 TRBV4-1 CASSPRENTEAFF